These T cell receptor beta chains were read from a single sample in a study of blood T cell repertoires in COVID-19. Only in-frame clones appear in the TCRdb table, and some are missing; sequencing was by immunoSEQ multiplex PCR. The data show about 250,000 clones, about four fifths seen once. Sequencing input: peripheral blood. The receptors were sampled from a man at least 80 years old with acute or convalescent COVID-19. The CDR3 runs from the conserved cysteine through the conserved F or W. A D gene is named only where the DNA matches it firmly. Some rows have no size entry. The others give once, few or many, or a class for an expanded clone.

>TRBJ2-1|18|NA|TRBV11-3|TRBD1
TGTGCCAGCAGCTTAGTCGGGACAGGGGGCGCAAGGAGGAATGAGCAGTTCTTC
CASSLVGTGGARRNEQFF
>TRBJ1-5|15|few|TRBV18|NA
TGTGCCAGCTCACCACACGAGGGCCCCCATCAGCCCCAGCATTTT
CASSPHEGPHQPQHF
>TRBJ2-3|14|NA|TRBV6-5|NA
TGTGCCAGCAGTTACGCACAGGGCACAGATACGCAGTATTTT
CASSYAQGTDTQYF
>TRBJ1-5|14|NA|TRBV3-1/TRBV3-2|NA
TGTGCCAGCAGCCAGGGAGACAGCAATCAGCCCCAGCATTTT
CASSQGDSNQPQHF
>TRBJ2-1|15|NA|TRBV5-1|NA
TGCGCCAGCAGCTCCGGGACATTCTCCTACAATGAGCAGTTCTTC
CASSSGTFSYNEQFF
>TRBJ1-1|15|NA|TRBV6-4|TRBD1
TGTGCGAGTGACAGGGCCGTCGGGATGAACACTGAAGCTTTCTTT
CASDRAVGMNTEAFF
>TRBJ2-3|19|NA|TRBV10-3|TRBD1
TGTGCCATCAGTGCCCCCCCGGGACAGGGGGCCCTTAGCACAGATACGCAGTATTTT
CAISAPPGQGALSTDTQYF
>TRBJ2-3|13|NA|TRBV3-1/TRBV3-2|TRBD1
TGTGCCAGCAGCCACCCGACGACAGGGACGCAGTATTTT
CASSHPTTGTQYF
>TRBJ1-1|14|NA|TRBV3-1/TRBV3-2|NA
TGTGCCAGCAGCCCTCGACTCAGGGACACTGAAGCTTTCTTT
CASSPRLRDTEAFF
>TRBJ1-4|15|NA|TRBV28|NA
TGTGCCAGCAGTTTAGGTGGGCAGGGAGGTGAAAAACTGTTTTTT
CASSLGGQGGEKLFF
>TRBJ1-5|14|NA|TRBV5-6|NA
TGTGCCAGCAGCTTGGAGGGGCGCAATCAGCCCCAGCATTTT
CASSLEGRNQPQHF
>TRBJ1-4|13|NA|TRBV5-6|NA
TGTGCCAGCAGCTTGGGCGAGCATGAAAAACTGTTTTTT
CASSLGEHEKLFF
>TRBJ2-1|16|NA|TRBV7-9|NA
TGTGCCAGCAGCTTAGTCACGGGATTTATGGGGAATGAGCAGTTCTTC
CASSLVTGFMGNEQFF
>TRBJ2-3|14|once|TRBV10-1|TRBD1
TGCGCCAGCAGACTCGGACAGGGGACAGATACGCAGTATTTT
CASRLGQGTDTQYF
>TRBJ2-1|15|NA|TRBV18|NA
TGTGCCAGCTCACCGGGGTCGGGGTCACAAAGTGAGCAGTTCTTC
CASSPGSGSQSEQFF
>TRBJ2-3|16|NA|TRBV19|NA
TGTGCCAGTAGTGTAGGGCGGCGCCTCACGAAAGATACGCAGTATTTT
CASSVGRRLTKDTQYF
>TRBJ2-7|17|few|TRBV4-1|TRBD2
TGCGCCAGCAGCCCCCCCCCGGGACTAGCGGGAGAGTACGAGCAGTACTTC
CASSPPPGLAGEYEQYF
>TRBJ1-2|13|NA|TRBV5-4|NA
TGTGCCAGCAGCGGCGGTAGCTACTATGGCTACACCTTC
CASSGGSYYGYTF
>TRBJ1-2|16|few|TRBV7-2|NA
TGTGCCAGCAGCTTAGGGGCAGGGGCGGGTAACTATGGCTACACCTTC
CASSLGAGAGNYGYTF
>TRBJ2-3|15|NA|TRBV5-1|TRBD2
TGCGCCAGCAGCCTAGCGGGGGGGTGGACAGATACGCAGTATTTT
CASSLAGGWTDTQYF
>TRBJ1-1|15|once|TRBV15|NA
TGTGCCACCAGCAGAGAGGGGAGGTATTACACTGAAGCTTTCTTT
CATSREGRYYTEAFF
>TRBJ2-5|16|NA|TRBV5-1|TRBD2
TGCGCCAGCAGCTTGGCGGGGGGAGTTCGCCAAGAGACCCAGTACTTC
CASSLAGGVRQETQYF
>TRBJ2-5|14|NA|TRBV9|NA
TGTGCCAGCAGCCCCCCCGCGGGTCCGAAGACCCAGTACTTC
CASSPPAGPKTQYF
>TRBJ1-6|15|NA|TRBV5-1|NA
TGCGCCAGCAGCTTAAGTAGGGGAGGGGATTCACCCCTCCACTTT
CASSLSRGGDSPLHF
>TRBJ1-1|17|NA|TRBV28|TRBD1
TGTGCCAGCACCACCACGGACAGGGGACCTGAGAACACTGAAGCTTTCTTT
CASTTTDRGPENTEAFF
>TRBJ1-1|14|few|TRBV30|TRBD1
TGTGCCTGGAACAGGGGGCCTGGGAACACTGAAGCTTTCTTT
CAWNRGPGNTEAFF
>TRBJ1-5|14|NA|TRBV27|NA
TGTGCCAGCAGGATTCGGGCAGGGAGGCAGCCCCAGCATTTT
CASRIRAGRQPQHF
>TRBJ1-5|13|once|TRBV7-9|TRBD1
TGTGCCAGCAGTCCAGGGGGCAACCAGCCCCAGCATTTT
CASSPGGNQPQHF
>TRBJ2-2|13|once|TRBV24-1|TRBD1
TGTGCCACGCAGGACAGGGACCCCGGGGAGCTGTTTTTT
CATQDRDPGELFF
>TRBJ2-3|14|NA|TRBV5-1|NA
TGCGCCAGCAGCTCCGGGCCCGGGGCAGATACGCAGTATTTT
CASSSGPGADTQYF
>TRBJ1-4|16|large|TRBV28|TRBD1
TGTGCCAGCACCCTTCCCCCAGGACAGGGTAATGAAAAACTGTTTTTT
CASTLPPGQGNEKLFF
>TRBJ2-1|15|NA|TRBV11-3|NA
TGTGCCAGCAGCTTAGGGCATTATCCCCGCAATGAGCAGTTCTTC
CASSLGHYPRNEQFF
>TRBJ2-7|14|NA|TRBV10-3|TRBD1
TGTGCCATCAGTGAGTCAGGGGGCCCCTACGAGCAGTACTTC
CAISESGGPYEQYF
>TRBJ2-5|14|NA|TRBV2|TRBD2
TGTGCCAGCAGTGGCCCCCGGGGAGGGGAGACCCAGTACTTC
CASSGPRGGETQYF
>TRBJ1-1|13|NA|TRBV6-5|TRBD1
TGTGCCAGCATTTGGGACAGCTGGTCGGGGGCTTTCTTT
CASIWDSWSGAFF
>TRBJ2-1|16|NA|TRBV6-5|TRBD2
TGTGCCAGCAGTTATGGAGTAGCGGGAACTTACAATGAGCAGTTCTTC
CASSYGVAGTYNEQFF
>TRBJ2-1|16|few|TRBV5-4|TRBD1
TGTGCCAGCAGCCTAGGACAGGGACAGGTTCCCAATGAGCAGTTCTTC
CASSLGQGQVPNEQFF
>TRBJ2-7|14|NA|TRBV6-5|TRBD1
TGTGCCAGCAGCCCACAGGGGTTAACCTACGAGCAGTACTTC
CASSPQGLTYEQYF
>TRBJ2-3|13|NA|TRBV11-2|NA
TGTGCCAGCAGCTTTTACTCCACAGATACGCAGTATTTT
CASSFYSTDTQYF
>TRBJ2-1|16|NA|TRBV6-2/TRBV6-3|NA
TGTGCCAGCAGTTACGCTTGGGTAGGGGCCTACAATGAGCAGTTCTTC
CASSYAWVGAYNEQFF
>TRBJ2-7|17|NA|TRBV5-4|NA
TGTGCCAGCAGCGCAGGGGCCCCATCGAATGATATCTACGAGCAGTACTTC
CASSAGAPSNDIYEQYF
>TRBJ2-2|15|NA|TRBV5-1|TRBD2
TGCGCCAGCAGTTGGGGCGGAGCGGGGCCCGGGGAGCTGTTTTTT
CASSWGGAGPGELFF
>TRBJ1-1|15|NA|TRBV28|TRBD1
TGTGCCAGCAGTTTAACCCCCGCAGGGGGCGGGGGTGCTTTCTTT
CASSLTPAGGGGAFF
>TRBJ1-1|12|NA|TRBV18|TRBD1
TGTGCCAGCTCACCGAGACAGGGTGAAGCTTTCTTT
CASSPRQGEAFF
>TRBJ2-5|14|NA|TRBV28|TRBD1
TGTGCCAGCAACCCCTCAAGGACAGGGAAGACCCAGTACTTC
CASNPSRTGKTQYF
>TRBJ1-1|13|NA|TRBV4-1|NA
TGCGCCAGCAGCCAAGTTACAGTGACTGAAGCTTTCTTT
CASSQVTVTEAFF
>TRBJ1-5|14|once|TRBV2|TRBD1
TGTGCCAGCAGTCGGGACAGGGCGGATCAGCCCCAGCATTTT
CASSRDRADQPQHF
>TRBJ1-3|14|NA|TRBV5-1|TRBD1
TGCGCCAGCAGCTCACAGGGGGCTGGAAACACCATATATTTT
CASSSQGAGNTIYF
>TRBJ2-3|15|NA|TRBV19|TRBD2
TGTGCCAGTAGTAGGTCCAGCGGGGTTAGAGATACGCAGTATTTT
CASSRSSGVRDTQYF
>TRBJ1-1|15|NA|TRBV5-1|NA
TGCGCCAGCAGCTGGGGTGGAGGCCGGAACACTGAAGCTTTCTTT
CASSWGGGRNTEAFF
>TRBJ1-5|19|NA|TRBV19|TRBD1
TGTGCCAGTAGTATCGCCGGGACAGGGGTAGGAAGAAGCAATCAGCCCCAGCATTTT
CASSIAGTGVGRSNQPQHF
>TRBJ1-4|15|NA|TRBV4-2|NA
TGTGCCAGCAAGCCGGAGGTTGCAACTAATGAAAAACTGTTTTTT
CASKPEVATNEKLFF
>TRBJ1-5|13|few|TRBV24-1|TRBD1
TGTGCCACCAGGCAGGGACAGTTTCAGCCCCAGCATTTT
CATRQGQFQPQHF
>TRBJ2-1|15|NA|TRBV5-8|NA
TGTGCCAGCAGCTTGGGGTTAAGAGCGCACAATGAGCAGTTCTTC
CASSLGLRAHNEQFF
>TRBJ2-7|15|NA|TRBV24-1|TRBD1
TGTGCCACCAGTGAAGCCGGGACAGGGTACCACGAGCAGTACTTC
CATSEAGTGYHEQYF